The 10 T cell receptor beta chains below were found in one sample sequenced in a study of T cell responses to AZD1222 COVID-19 vaccine. Produced via immunoSEQ multiplex PCR; TCRdb's table is partial and in-frame only. The sample lists tens of thousands of clones, 80% seen once, with roughly 50% in the top ten. The source material was peripheral blood, sampled 28 days after the second AZD1222 dose. Every receptor here comes from an adult who received the AZD1222 COVID-19 vaccine.

The chain recombines TRBV19 with TRBJ1-5; no clear D. The V gene lost 1 base and the J gene lost 7 bases, with 8 bases spanning the gap. Germline CDR1 LNHDA, CDR2 SQIVND (reference sequence). The CDR3 has 13 amino acids. The CDR3 reads CASSIAAGQPQHF. The DNA of the CDR3 is TGTGCCAGTAGTATAGCTGCGGGCCAGCCCCAGCATTTT.

The rearrangement links TRBV6-5 to TRBJ1-1, with a weak D call TRBD1 (6 bases). CDR1 and CDR2 (germline): MNHEY, SVGAGI. The ends were cut back, 6 bases at V and 1 base at J, with 9 bases in the middle. The CDR3 loop spans 13 amino acids. In DNA, the CDR3 is TGTGCCAGCAGAGGACAGACGAACACTGAAGCTTTCTTT. This sequence encodes CASRGQTNTEAFF.

This chain connects TRBV19 to TRBJ2-2; 9 bases match TRBD2. This CDR3 comprises 17 residues. The ends lost 3 bases at V and 7 bases at J; junction bases unmatched: 12. CDR1 LNHDA and CDR2 SQIVND come from the germline V gene (reference sequence). The CDR3 protein is CASSIQRTSANGGELFF. DNA of the CDR3: TGTGCCAGTAGTATTCAGCGGACTAGCGCCAACGGCGGGGAGCTGTTTTTT.

V gene TRBV28 combines with J gene TRBJ2-7, with 9 bases identical to TRBD1. CDR1 and CDR2 (germline): MDHEN, SYDVKM. This CDR3 comprises 16 residues. V lost 2 bases, J lost 1 base, and 6 bases stayed unmatched. The CDR3 DNA follows: TGTGCCAGCAGTTTAGGGGTCGGGACAGGGTCCTACGAGCAGTACTTC. Translation: CASSLGVGTGSYEQYF.

V is TRBV24-1 and J is TRBJ2-2, with no clear D. Trimming stripped 5 bases from V and 8 bases from J, with 14 bases between. Per germline, CDR1 KGHDR and CDR2 SFDVKD. The CDR3 has 14 amino acids. CDR3 nucleotide sequence: TGTGCCACCAGTGGTCTCATCGACGGGGGGGAGCTGTTTTTT. Amino acids: CATSGLIDGGELFF.

The chain recombines TRBV6-1 with TRBJ2-1, with a possible D match to TRBD2 (5 bases). Germline lookup yields CDR1 MNHNS and CDR2 SASEGT. Between the trimmed V and J ends, which lost 2 bases and 8 bases, there was a span of 13 bases. This CDR3 contains 14 residues. CDR3 sequence: CASSESGGRDEQFF. CDR3 sequence (DNA): TGTGCCAGCAGTGAATCTGGAGGCCGGGATGAGCAGTTCTTC.

This chain joins TRBV27 and TRBJ1-5; 10 bases are a match to TRBD1. Germline trimming cut 5 bases from V and 6 bases from J; bases unmatched to any gene: 4. The CDR3 consists of 14 residues. CDR1 and CDR2 from the germline V gene are MNHEY and SMNVEV (reference sequence). CDR3: CASSPRDRGQPQHF. The CDR3 DNA sequence: TGTGCCAGCAGTCCCCGGGACAGGGGTCAGCCCCAGCATTTT.

The rearrangement links TRBV30 to TRBJ1-6, with D possibly TRBD1 on 6 matching bases. The ends were cut back, 5 bases at V and 9 bases at J, with 20 bases in the middle. The CDR3 sequence is 15 residues long. From germline, CDR1 is GTSNPN and CDR2 SVGIG (reference sequence). In DNA form, the CDR3 reads TGTGCCTGGCGGCTTTTCGACAGGCATTTTTCACCCCTCCACTTT. Translation: CAWRLFDRHFSPLHF.

The J gene is TRBJ2-3, the V gene TRBV19, with 7 bases lining up with TRBD2. The junction had 3 bases not matched to a gene; V was cut back by 3 bases and J by 6 bases. Germline V gene sequence: CDR1 LNHDA, CDR2 SQIVND (reference sequence). CDR3 length: 13 amino acids. Here the CDR3 reads CASSIGGFDTQYF. DNA of the CDR3: TGTGCCAGTAGTATCGGGGGGTTTGATACGCAGTATTTT.

V is TRBV6-5 and J is TRBJ2-2; TRBD1 aligns across 7 bases. The CDR3 is 15 residues long. Per germline, CDR1 MNHEY and CDR2 SVGAGI. J lost 7 bases, V lost 0 bases, and 5 bases had no gene match. The CDR3 coding sequence is TGTGCCAGCAGTTACTCGAGGCAGGGGGTCGGGGAGCTGTTTTTT. Protein product: CASSYSRQGVGELFF.